This T cell receptor (beta chain) comes out of a study of blood T cells in healthy people across ages (dated by TCRdb to the mid-2010s). Background for the entire study: Template switching captured roughly one uniquely barcoded TCR beta cDNA molecule per two T cells in model experiments. To track age-related changes in TCR beta repertoire diversity, the study relied on deep sequencing normalized with unique cDNA molecular identifiers. Donors were grouped into four age groups: young (average roughly 15 years), middle-aged (under 40), aged (around 56) and long-lived (82). To avoid experimental bias, donors of different ages were spread randomly across the sequencing lanes. The study analyzed two additional independent replicas of 1 million unique cDNA reads from the same blood draw for two donors, one aged 18 to 30 and one aged 80 or older. What the authors observed across the whole study: As age increased, observed TCR beta diversity per million T cells dropped in a roughly linear way, and a significant reduction was already evident by age roughly 40. Compared with the aged group, more naive CD4+ T cells, fewer expanded clones and increased TCR diversity were shown by the long-lived group, suggesting age selection. The CMV infection status of donors was not known, potentially confounding age-related changes in expanded clonotypes. Conclusive comparison of naive and antigen-experienced compartments was prevented by the profiling of bulk unsorted PBMCs. The percentage of naive T cells measured by flow cytometry correlated strongly with observed TCR beta diversity. Estimates of total diversity based on one million sequenced T cells were considered lower bounds and underestimates.

Per the germline V gene (reference sequence), DFQATT is the CDR1 and SNEGSKA is the CDR2. The CDR3, cysteine through phenylalanine, is 14 amino acids long. Solely the CDR3 DNA is kept, with 42 bases framed from the first base. Libraries were made using 5' RACE. Sequencing used an Illumina HiSeq 2500. A second PCR of roughly 6 to 11 cycles was performed with a sample-barcoded 5' primer and a J-beta primer mix. A unique molecular identifier was introduced onto each TCR beta cDNA molecule by a template-switch 5' adaptor carrying 12 random nucleotides. Each sample yielded at least 2.5 million CDR3-containing paired-end reads. First-strand cDNA synthesis was performed from all RNA using the Mint cDNA synthesis kit, with priming by a TRBC-specific oligonucleotide. Following uracil-DNA glycosylase treatment, a first 18-cycle PCR with universal primers M1SS and BC2_uni_R was performed on all cDNA. The authors processed their data as follows. Normalization of each sample was performed by random selection of 1 million high-quality reads, each carrying a distinct molecular identifier. Instead of being binned into consensus sequences, reads with shared molecular identifiers were discarded. MiTCR, run with a Q25 quality threshold and the strictest error-elimination algorithm, handled CDR3 identification, clonotype clustering and error correction. A nonparametric unseen species model using Euler transformation provided a lower-bound estimate of total TCR beta diversity. TCRdb reworked the public reads: Q25 trimming with fastp, MiXCR clone assembly, productive beta chains retained. Each CDR3 protein gets just one entry, which takes the most common genes and DNA from the rows behind it. For this entry, the V and J calls and clone size follow TCRdb and not the study's own pipeline. For this sample the table gives 1.5 million to 2 million distinct CDR3 sequences, of which under 30% were detected only once. Jointly, the top ten make up 6.5% to 8.5% of the sample.

Systemically healthy Caucasian individuals from Russia, over 30 in total and aged about 6 to 100 years, were included as donors. Around 10 milliliters of peripheral blood were drawn from each donor into EDTA-treated Vacutainer tubes. Ficoll-Paque density-gradient centrifugation was used to isolate PBMCs, with at least 7 million obtained per sample. Total RNA, at least 6 micrograms per sample, was extracted from PBMCs with Trizol reagent. Naive CD45RAhigh/CD27high T cell percentages were measured by flow cytometry on a PBMC aliquot from every donor. This clonotype was seen a few times. Its antigen target is currently unknown. Its ends do not fully match the called genes, so a read error is possible.

Recombination connected TRBV20-1 to TRBJ2-1; TRBD2 could be the D gene, as 6 bases match. The specimen was blood. The sequence derives from a woman in her twenties or thirties in good health. The CDR3: CSARIGSSYNGQFF. In nucleotide form, the sequence is TGCAGTGCTAGAATCGGGAGCTCCTACAATGGGCAGTTCTTC.